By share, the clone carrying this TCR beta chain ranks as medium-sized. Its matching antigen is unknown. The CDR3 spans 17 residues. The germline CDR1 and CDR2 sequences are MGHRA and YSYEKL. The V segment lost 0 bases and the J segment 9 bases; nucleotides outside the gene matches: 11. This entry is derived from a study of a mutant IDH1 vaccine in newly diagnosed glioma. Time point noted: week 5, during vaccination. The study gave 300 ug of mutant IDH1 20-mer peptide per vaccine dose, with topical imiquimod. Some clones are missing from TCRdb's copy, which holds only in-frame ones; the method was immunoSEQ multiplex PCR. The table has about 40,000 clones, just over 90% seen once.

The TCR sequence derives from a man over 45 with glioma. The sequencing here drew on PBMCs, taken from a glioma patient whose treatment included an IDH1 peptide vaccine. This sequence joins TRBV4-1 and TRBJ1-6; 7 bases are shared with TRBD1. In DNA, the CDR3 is TGCGCCAGCAGCCAAGATAAGAGGGAGGGGGCTGTTTCACCCCTCCACTTT. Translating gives CASSQDKREGAVSPLHF.